This entry is about one T cell receptor (beta chain). Germline CDR1 SGHTA, CDR2 FQGTGA. Trimming pared 1 base from V and 0 bases from J, leaving 13 bases between. This CDR3 spans 17 amino acids. 13 Jbeta primers and 60 Vbeta primers were used for the PCR. Data came from immunoSEQ multiplex PCR; TCRdb stores just in-frame clones and leaves some out. The data hold approximately 110,000 clones, with more than 75% observed a single time. The entry originates in a study of cytomegalovirus exposure and HLA in healthy donors. The sequenced material came from PBMCs. This clonotype originated in a woman aged 60-75 years in good health and CMV-seropositive. The genes are TRBV7-3 and TRBJ1-3; tentatively, D is TRBD1 (5 bases). The CDR3 spells CASSLSGHPSSGNTIYF. Here the CDR3 DNA reads TGTGCCAGCAGCTTAAGCGGACACCCTAGCTCTGGAAACACCATATATTTT.